This is a list of T cell receptor beta chains from one sample in a study of T-cell memory formation after mild COVID-19. TCRdb called the 5' RACE reads again in MiXCR, with one record for every CDR3 protein. The table shows tens of thousands of distinct CDR3 sequences, with roughly an eighth occurring only once. The sequencing sample was made of PBMCs or a T cell subset sorted from them (not recorded which). These receptors originate from a man aged 18 to 29 who had mild COVID-19 (a few samples of this study predate the infection). Cell type and time point are not known. Each CDR3 is given with its conserved first and last residue. The D gene is left open where the match is weak. The size entry is marked missing in some rows and otherwise reads once, few, many or a size class.

j_gene: TRBJ2-2
v_gene: TRBV20-1
abundance: few
d_gene: TRBD2
CDR3nt: TGCAGTGCTCCTAGCGGGGTCGGGGAGCTGTTTTTT
CDR3aa: CSAPSGVGELFF

j_gene: TRBJ2-7
v_gene: TRBV9
abundance: NA
d_gene: TRBD1
CDR3nt: TGTGCCAGCAGCGTAGCAGGACAGGGCTACGAGCAGTACTTC
CDR3aa: CASSVAGQGYEQYF

j_gene: TRBJ2-5
v_gene: TRBV2
abundance: NA
d_gene: NA
CDR3nt: TGTGCCAGCAGTCGGGTTCAAGAGACCCAGTACTTC
CDR3aa: CASSRVQETQYF

j_gene: TRBJ2-5
v_gene: TRBV4-3
abundance: few
d_gene: NA
CDR3nt: TGCGCCAGCAGCCCACAGGCAGGGACGCGAGAGACCCAGTACTTC
CDR3aa: CASSPQAGTRETQYF

j_gene: TRBJ2-2
v_gene: TRBV7-3
abundance: few
d_gene: NA
CDR3nt: TGTGCCAGCAGCTCCATCCTAGATTCCGGGGAGCTGTTTTTT
CDR3aa: CASSSILDSGELFF

j_gene: TRBJ1-2
v_gene: TRBV7-9
abundance: few
d_gene: NA
CDR3nt: TGTGCCAGCAGCTTATACGGCAGTAGCTATGGCTACACCTTC
CDR3aa: CASSLYGSSYGYTF

j_gene: TRBJ2-6
v_gene: TRBV7-2
abundance: NA
d_gene: TRBD1
CDR3nt: TGTGCCAGCAGCTCCCGAGGAGTGGACAGGGGTTCTGGGGCCAACGTCCTGACTTTC
CDR3aa: CASSSRGVDRGSGANVLTF

j_gene: TRBJ1-1
v_gene: TRBV29-1
abundance: NA
d_gene: TRBD1
CDR3nt: TGCAGCGTTGAAGATGCCCCGGGACAGGGGCGATCTGAAGCTTTCTTT
CDR3aa: CSVEDAPGQGRSEAFF

j_gene: TRBJ1-1
v_gene: TRBV7-2
abundance: few
d_gene: NA
CDR3nt: TGTGCCAGCAGCCGACCGTGGACAGCGACGGGACCCTCTAGTTTT
CDR3aa: CASSRPWTATGPSSF

j_gene: TRBJ2-3
v_gene: TRBV28
abundance: few
d_gene: NA
CDR3nt: TGTGCCAGCAGAGAGAATGACTTAAACCGGGATACGCAGTATTTT
CDR3aa: CASRENDLNRDTQYF

j_gene: TRBJ2-6
v_gene: TRBV7-9
abundance: few
d_gene: NA
CDR3nt: TGTGCCAGCAGCTCCTTGGATAGGCAGGGTAGGGCCAACGTCCTGACTTTC
CDR3aa: CASSSLDRQGRANVLTF

j_gene: TRBJ2-2
v_gene: TRBV7-2
abundance: many
d_gene: NA
CDR3nt: TGTGCCAGCAGCCTGCTATCCGGGGGCACCGGGGAGCTGTTTTTT
CDR3aa: CASSLLSGGTGELFF

j_gene: TRBJ2-1
v_gene: TRBV5-6
abundance: NA
d_gene: NA
CDR3nt: TGTGCCAGCAGCTTGGGGAGGCGGAATGAGCAGTTCTTC
CDR3aa: CASSLGRRNEQFF

j_gene: TRBJ2-1
v_gene: TRBV4-3
abundance: medium-sized
d_gene: TRBD2
CDR3nt: TGCGCCAGCAGCCAAGAAACTAGCGGGGGGTACAATGAGCAGTTCTTC
CDR3aa: CASSQETSGGYNEQFF

j_gene: TRBJ1-6
v_gene: TRBV12-3/TRBV12-4
abundance: few
d_gene: NA
CDR3nt: TGTGCCAGCGGGTCACCCCTCCACTTT
CDR3aa: CASGSPLHF

j_gene: TRBJ1-6
v_gene: TRBV5-1
abundance: NA
d_gene: NA
CDR3nt: TGCGCCAGCAGCTTTGGGGGACAAAATTCACCCCTCCACTTT
CDR3aa: CASSFGGQNSPLHF

j_gene: TRBJ1-2
v_gene: TRBV20-1
abundance: few
d_gene: TRBD1
CDR3nt: TGCAGTGCCACGGACAGGGGCCTGCATGGCTACACCTTC
CDR3aa: CSATDRGLHGYTF

j_gene: TRBJ2-5
v_gene: TRBV7-9
abundance: NA
d_gene: NA
CDR3nt: TGTGCCAGCAGCCCAACGCTCACGGCCAAAGAGACCCAGTACTTC
CDR3aa: CASSPTLTAKETQYF

j_gene: TRBJ2-5
v_gene: TRBV6-5
abundance: few
d_gene: NA
CDR3nt: TGTGCCAGCAGTTACGAAAGACAGACCCCGTTCCAGTACTTC
CDR3aa: CASSYERQTPFQYF

j_gene: TRBJ1-1
v_gene: TRBV6-2/TRBV6-3
abundance: few
d_gene: NA
CDR3nt: TGTGCCAGCACCTATTCCTGGAGGGGGACTGAAGCTTTCTTT
CDR3aa: CASTYSWRGTEAFF

j_gene: TRBJ1-1
v_gene: TRBV5-1
abundance: NA
d_gene: TRBD1
CDR3nt: TGCGCCAGCAGCTTCAGGACAGGAGGCACTGAAGCTTTCTTT
CDR3aa: CASSFRTGGTEAFF

j_gene: TRBJ2-4
v_gene: TRBV28
abundance: many
d_gene: TRBD2
CDR3nt: TGTGCCAGCAGCCGACGGGGACTAGCGGGGGTTTTAGCCAAAAACATTCAGTACTTC
CDR3aa: CASSRRGLAGVLAKNIQYF

j_gene: TRBJ2-6
v_gene: TRBV18
abundance: few
d_gene: NA
CDR3nt: TGTGCCAGCTCCGACGGTCCGTCTGGGGCCAACGTCCTGACTTTC
CDR3aa: CASSDGPSGANVLTF

j_gene: TRBJ2-3
v_gene: TRBV20-1
abundance: NA
d_gene: TRBD2
CDR3nt: TGCAGTGCCGGGGGGGGCAGCGGCACAGATACGCAGTATTTT
CDR3aa: CSAGGGSGTDTQYF

j_gene: TRBJ2-7
v_gene: TRBV4-3
abundance: few
d_gene: TRBD1
CDR3nt: TGCGCCAGCAGCCAAGAAGCCGTGACCGGGACAGGGAGCGAGCAGTACTTC
CDR3aa: CASSQEAVTGTGSEQYF

j_gene: TRBJ2-2
v_gene: TRBV12-3/TRBV12-4
abundance: NA
d_gene: TRBD2
CDR3nt: TGTGCCAGCATGAGGCGGGGGGCGAACACCGGGGAGCTGTTTTTT
CDR3aa: CASMRRGANTGELFF

j_gene: TRBJ1-2
v_gene: TRBV18
abundance: few
d_gene: TRBD1
CDR3nt: TGTGCCAGCTCATCATTTGGGACAGCCACCTCCAACTATGGCTACACCTTC
CDR3aa: CASSSFGTATSNYGYTF

j_gene: TRBJ1-5
v_gene: TRBV20-1
abundance: few
d_gene: NA
CDR3nt: TGCAGTGCTAGAGATCAACGGGGAGGCCAGCCCCAGCATTTT
CDR3aa: CSARDQRGGQPQHF

j_gene: TRBJ2-1
v_gene: TRBV4-2
abundance: many
d_gene: TRBD2
CDR3nt: TGTGCCAGCAGCCCAGGTAGCGGGGGGACTTACAATGAGCAGTTCTTC
CDR3aa: CASSPGSGGTYNEQFF

j_gene: TRBJ1-3
v_gene: TRBV4-3
abundance: few
d_gene: NA
CDR3nt: TGCGCCAGCAGCGAGTGGGCGGATTCCAACACCATATATTTT
CDR3aa: CASSEWADSNTIYF

j_gene: TRBJ1-4
v_gene: TRBV4-3
abundance: few
d_gene: TRBD1
CDR3nt: TGCGCCAGCAGCCAAGGAGTGGACAGGCTTAATGAAAAACTGTTTTTT
CDR3aa: CASSQGVDRLNEKLFF

j_gene: TRBJ2-6
v_gene: TRBV4-1
abundance: NA
d_gene: NA
CDR3nt: TGCGCCAGCAGCCGACAGGACAGTCCCTCTGGGGCCAACGTCCTGACTTTC
CDR3aa: CASSRQDSPSGANVLTF

j_gene: TRBJ2-3
v_gene: TRBV10-3
abundance: NA
d_gene: NA
CDR3nt: TGTGCCATCACGGCCAGGGGAGTCCCAGATACGCAGTATTTT
CDR3aa: CAITARGVPDTQYF

j_gene: TRBJ1-2
v_gene: TRBV11-2
abundance: NA
d_gene: NA
CDR3nt: TGTGCCAGCAGCTTAGATCTGGGGGACGGGGGCTACACCTTC
CDR3aa: CASSLDLGDGGYTF

j_gene: TRBJ2-1
v_gene: TRBV7-9
abundance: few
d_gene: NA
CDR3nt: TGTGCCAGCAGCGCCTACCTTGAGCAGTTCTTC
CDR3aa: CASSAYLEQFF

j_gene: TRBJ2-3
v_gene: TRBV7-3
abundance: NA
d_gene: NA
CDR3nt: TGTGCCAGCAGCTCGGTAGGGGCAGATACGCAGTATTTT
CDR3aa: CASSSVGADTQYF

j_gene: TRBJ1-1
v_gene: TRBV27
abundance: few
d_gene: NA
CDR3nt: TGTGCCAGCAGTTTTTCGAGGAACACTGAAGCTTTCTTT
CDR3aa: CASSFSRNTEAFF

j_gene: TRBJ2-7
v_gene: TRBV6-2/TRBV6-3
abundance: NA
d_gene: TRBD1
CDR3nt: TGTGCCAGCAGTTACGTCCTAACAGGGGTGTCCTACGAGCAGTACTTC
CDR3aa: CASSYVLTGVSYEQYF

j_gene: TRBJ1-1
v_gene: TRBV6-6
abundance: NA
d_gene: NA
CDR3nt: TGTGCCAGCAGTCAGGGAATCGGTGGGACTGAAGCTTTCTTT
CDR3aa: CASSQGIGGTEAFF

j_gene: TRBJ1-1
v_gene: TRBV4-3
abundance: NA
d_gene: TRBD1
CDR3nt: TGCGCCAGCAGCCACCCGGGACAGACTAACACTGAAGCTTTCTTT
CDR3aa: CASSHPGQTNTEAFF

j_gene: TRBJ2-5
v_gene: TRBV5-1
abundance: few
d_gene: TRBD1
CDR3nt: TGCGCCAGCAGCTTGCAAGGGACAGGAGCACAAGAGACCCAGTACTTC
CDR3aa: CASSLQGTGAQETQYF

j_gene: TRBJ2-7
v_gene: TRBV6-5
abundance: NA
d_gene: TRBD1
CDR3nt: TGTGCCAGCAGTTTCGCGACAGGGACCCTCTCCTACGAGCAGTACTTC
CDR3aa: CASSFATGTLSYEQYF

j_gene: TRBJ2-1
v_gene: TRBV10-3
abundance: NA
d_gene: TRBD1
CDR3nt: TGTGCCATCACCGGAGGACAGGGGGACAATGAGCAGTTCTTC
CDR3aa: CAITGGQGDNEQFF

j_gene: TRBJ2-3
v_gene: TRBV4-3
abundance: many
d_gene: NA
CDR3nt: TGCGCCAGCAGCCAAGGCGGGGCCCGCACAGATACGCAGTATTTT
CDR3aa: CASSQGGARTDTQYF

j_gene: TRBJ2-5
v_gene: TRBV20-1
abundance: many
d_gene: NA
CDR3nt: TGCAGTGCTAGATCAGGGGCCCCCCAAGAGACCCAGTACTTC
CDR3aa: CSARSGAPQETQYF

j_gene: TRBJ2-1
v_gene: TRBV29-1
abundance: NA
d_gene: NA
CDR3nt: TGCAGCGTTGAAAGGATCGTACAGGATGAGCAGTTCTTC
CDR3aa: CSVERIVQDEQFF

j_gene: TRBJ2-3
v_gene: TRBV7-9
abundance: many
d_gene: NA
CDR3nt: TGTGCCAGCAGCCTGGACTCAACCCCAGATACGCAGTATTTT
CDR3aa: CASSLDSTPDTQYF

j_gene: TRBJ1-2
v_gene: TRBV12-3/TRBV12-4
abundance: few
d_gene: TRBD1
CDR3nt: TGTGCCAGCAGGCCGGGACAGGGTTCCTATGGCTACACCTTC
CDR3aa: CASRPGQGSYGYTF

j_gene: TRBJ1-2
v_gene: TRBV7-9
abundance: once
d_gene: TRBD1
CDR3nt: TGTGCCAGCAGCTTATTGACAGGGGAGGACTATGGCTACACCTTC
CDR3aa: CASSLLTGEDYGYTF

j_gene: TRBJ2-2
v_gene: TRBV12-3/TRBV12-4
abundance: few
d_gene: NA
CDR3nt: TGTGCCAGCAGCCAAAGGGGGGTTCGCACCGGGGAGCTGTTTTTT
CDR3aa: CASSQRGVRTGELFF

j_gene: TRBJ2-1
v_gene: TRBV2
abundance: few
d_gene: TRBD2
CDR3nt: TGTGCCAGCAGTATCCGACTAGCGAACAATGAGCAGTTCTTC
CDR3aa: CASSIRLANNEQFF

j_gene: TRBJ1-5
v_gene: TRBV18
abundance: NA
d_gene: NA
CDR3nt: TGTGCCAGCTCCTTCGGGGACTACTTTCAGCCCCAGCATTTT
CDR3aa: CASSFGDYFQPQHF

j_gene: TRBJ1-5
v_gene: TRBV6-5
abundance: many
d_gene: NA
CDR3nt: TGTGCCAGCAGTTACTCGTTCCCCCCTGGGGGCAATCAGCCCCAGCATTTT
CDR3aa: CASSYSFPPGGNQPQHF

j_gene: TRBJ2-1
v_gene: TRBV6-1
abundance: few
d_gene: TRBD2
CDR3nt: TGTGCCAGCAGTTTTGAGCGGGGGGGCCGGAATGAGCAGTTCTTC
CDR3aa: CASSFERGGRNEQFF

j_gene: TRBJ2-3
v_gene: TRBV11-2
abundance: NA
d_gene: NA
CDR3nt: TGTGCCAGCAGCCTTAGAGGTCTGTTCTCGGACACAGATACGCAGTATTTT
CDR3aa: CASSLRGLFSDTDTQYF